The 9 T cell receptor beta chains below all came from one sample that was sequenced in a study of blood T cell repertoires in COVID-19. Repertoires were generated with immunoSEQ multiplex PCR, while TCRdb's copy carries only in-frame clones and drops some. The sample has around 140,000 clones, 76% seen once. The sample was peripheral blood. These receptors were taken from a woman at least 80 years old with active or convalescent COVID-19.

The CDR3 bases are TGCGCCAGCAGCCTCCGGACTAGCGGGGGGATCTACGAGCAGTACTTC. It codes for CASSLRTSGGIYEQYF. This chain links TRBV4-1 with TRBJ2-7; 14 nucleotides align to TRBD2. The V segment lost 4 bases and the J segment 3 bases; nucleotides outside the gene matches: 5. This CDR3 is 16 amino acids long. Germline V gives CDR1 MGHRA, CDR2 YSYEKL.

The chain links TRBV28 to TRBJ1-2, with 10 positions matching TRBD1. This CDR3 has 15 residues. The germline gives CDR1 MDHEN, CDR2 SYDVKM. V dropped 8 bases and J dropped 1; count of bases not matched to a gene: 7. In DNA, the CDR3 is TGTGCCAGCGAGGGACAGGGGCTGTTTAACTATGGCTACACCTTC. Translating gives CASEGQGLFNYGYTF.

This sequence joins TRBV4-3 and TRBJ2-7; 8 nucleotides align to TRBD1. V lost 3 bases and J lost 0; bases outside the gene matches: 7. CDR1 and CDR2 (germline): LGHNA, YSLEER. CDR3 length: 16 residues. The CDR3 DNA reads TGCGCCAGCAGCCAGGAAATACAGGGGGGCTCCTACGAGCAGTACTTC. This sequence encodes CASSQEIQGGSYEQYF.

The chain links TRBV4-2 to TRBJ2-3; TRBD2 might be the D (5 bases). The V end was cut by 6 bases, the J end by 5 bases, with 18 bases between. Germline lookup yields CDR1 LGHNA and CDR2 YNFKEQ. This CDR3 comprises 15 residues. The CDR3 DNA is TGTGCCAGCAGACAAACTGGACTGTACGAAGATACGCAGTATTTT. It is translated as CASRQTGLYEDTQYF.

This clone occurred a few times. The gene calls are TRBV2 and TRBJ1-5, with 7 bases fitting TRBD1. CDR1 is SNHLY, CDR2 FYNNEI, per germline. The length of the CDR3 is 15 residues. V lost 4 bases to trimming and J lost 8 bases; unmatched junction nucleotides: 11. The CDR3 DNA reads TGTGCCAGCAGTGTGGCAGGGGGAAATATTGAGCCCCAGCATTTT. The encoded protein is CASSVAGGNIEPQHF.

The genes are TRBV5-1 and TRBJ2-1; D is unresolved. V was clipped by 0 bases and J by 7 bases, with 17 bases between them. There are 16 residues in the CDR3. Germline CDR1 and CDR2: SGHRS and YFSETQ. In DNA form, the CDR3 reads TGCGCCAGCAGCTTGGCCAGGCTTCCCTCTGGTAATGAGCAGTTCTTC. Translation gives CASSLARLPSGNEQFF. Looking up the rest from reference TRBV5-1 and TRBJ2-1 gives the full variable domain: KAGVTQTPRYLIKTRGQQVTLSCSPISGHRSVSWYQQTPGQGLQFLFEYFSETQRNKGNFPGRFSGRQFSNSRSEMNVSTLELGDSALYLCASSLARLPSGNEQFFGPGTRLTVL.

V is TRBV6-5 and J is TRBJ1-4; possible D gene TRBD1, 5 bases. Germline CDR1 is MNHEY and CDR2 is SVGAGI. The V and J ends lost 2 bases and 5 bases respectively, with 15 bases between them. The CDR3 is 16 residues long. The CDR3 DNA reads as TGTGCCAGCAGTTACGGTCTCCCTGGGGGGAATGAAAAACTGTTTTTT. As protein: CASSYGLPGGNEKLFF.

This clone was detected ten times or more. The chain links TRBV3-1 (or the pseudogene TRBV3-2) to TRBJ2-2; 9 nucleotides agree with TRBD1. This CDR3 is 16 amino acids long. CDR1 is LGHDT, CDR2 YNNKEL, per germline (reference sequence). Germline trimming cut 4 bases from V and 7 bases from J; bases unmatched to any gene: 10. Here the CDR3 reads CASSRKGQGAYGELFF. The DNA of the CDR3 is TGTGCCAGCAGCCGTAAGGGACAGGGAGCCTACGGGGAGCTGTTTTTT.

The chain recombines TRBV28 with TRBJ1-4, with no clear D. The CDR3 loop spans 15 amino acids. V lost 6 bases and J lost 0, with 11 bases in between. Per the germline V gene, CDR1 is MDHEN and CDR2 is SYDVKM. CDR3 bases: TGTGCCAGCAGCCCAGGAAACCCAACTAATGAAAAACTGTTTTTT. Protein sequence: CASSPGNPTNEKLFF.